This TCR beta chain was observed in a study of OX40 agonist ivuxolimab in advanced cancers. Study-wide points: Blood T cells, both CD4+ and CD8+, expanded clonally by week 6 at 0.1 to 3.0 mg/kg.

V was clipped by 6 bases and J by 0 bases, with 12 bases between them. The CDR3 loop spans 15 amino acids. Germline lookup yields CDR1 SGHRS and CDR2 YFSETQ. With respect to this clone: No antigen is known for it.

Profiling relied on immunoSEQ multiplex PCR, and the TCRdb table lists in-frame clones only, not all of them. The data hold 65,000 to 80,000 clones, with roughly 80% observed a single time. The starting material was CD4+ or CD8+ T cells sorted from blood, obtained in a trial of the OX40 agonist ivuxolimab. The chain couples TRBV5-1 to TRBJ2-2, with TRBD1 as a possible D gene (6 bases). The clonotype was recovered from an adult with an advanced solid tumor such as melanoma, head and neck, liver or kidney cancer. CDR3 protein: CASISGTTNTGELFF. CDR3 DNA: TGCGCCAGCATCTCCGGGACAACGAACACCGGGGAGCTGTTTTTT. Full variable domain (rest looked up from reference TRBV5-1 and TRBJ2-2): KAGVTQTPRYLIKTRGQQVTLSCSPISGHRSVSWYQQTPGQGLQFLFEYFSETQRNKGNFPGRFSGRQFSNSRSEMNVSTLELGDSALYLCASISGTTNTGELFFGEGSRLTVL.